The 15 T cell receptor beta chains below all came from one sample that was sequenced in a study of shared clonotypes between healthy human individuals. TCRdb keeps only in-frame clones here, not all; method: immunoSEQ multiplex PCR. This sample has about 770,000 clones, with roughly 72% found just once. Sequencing input: memory CD4+ T cells sorted from blood. Subset denoted: CD45RA-negative fraction. The receptor source for this set is a woman in her 30s in good health.

This sequence joins TRBV2 and TRBJ2-7; weak D call: TRBD1 (5 bases). Trimming shortened V by 7 bases and J by 3 bases, and 7 bases separated the two germline ends. CDR1 and CDR2 (germline): SNHLY, FYNNEI. This CDR3 spans 11 amino acids. This CDR3 is CASIDSYEQYF. The CDR3 DNA is TGTGCCAGCATAGACAGCTACGAGCAGTACTTC.

This clone turned up a few times. J is TRBJ1-2 and V is TRBV7-2; 8 positions match TRBD1. CDR3 length equals 15 residues. V was clipped by 1 base and J by 5 bases; unmatched bases: 6. Germline V gene sequence: CDR1 SGHTA, CDR2 FQGNSA. CDR3 residues: CASSLGLQGEYGYTF. CDR3 sequence (DNA): TGTGCCAGCAGCTTAGGCCTACAGGGGGAGTATGGCTACACCTTC. Complete variable domain (other parts from reference TRBV7-2 and TRBJ1-2): GAGVSQSPSNKVTEKGKDVELRCDPISGHTALYWYRQSLGQGLEFLIYFQGNSAPDKSGLPSDRFSAERTGGSVSTLTIQRTQQEDSAVYLCASSLGLQGEYGYTFGSGTRLTVV.

The chain is built from TRBV11-3 and TRBJ2-1; D gene ambiguous. This CDR3 comprises 11 residues. Germline V gene lookup returns CDR1 SGHNT and CDR2 YENEEA. The ends were cut back, 3 bases at V and 7 bases at J, with 4 bases in the middle. The CDR3 coding sequence is TGTGCCAGCAGCTTCCGGAATGAGCAGTTCTTC. Translating gives CASSFRNEQFF.

There are a few counts of this clone. Other DNA sequences from this sample encode an identical CDR3 as well. The V and J genes are TRBV28 and TRBJ1-2, with no clear D. CDR1 and CDR2 (germline): MDHEN, SYDVKM. This CDR3 is 11 amino acids long. Trimming shortened V by 3 bases and J by 7 bases, and 6 bases separated the two germline ends. CDR3 protein: CASSFGRGYTF. The CDR3 nucleotides are TGTGCCAGCAGTTTCGGCCGTGGCTACACCTTC.

The V and J genes are TRBV5-8 and TRBJ2-1, with D tentatively TRBD2 (5 bases). Trimming cost V 0 bases and J 1 base, with 11 bases left between them. This CDR3 region has 16 residues. Germline CDR1 is SGHTS and CDR2 is YDEGEE. CDR3 in amino acids: CASSLDGAESYNEQFF. DNA of the CDR3: TGTGCCAGCAGCTTGGACGGAGCGGAGTCCTACAATGAGCAGTTCTTC. The full variable domain, completed using reference TRBV5-8 and TRBJ2-1, is EAGVTQSPTHLIKTRGQQATLRCSPISGHTSVYWYQQALGLGLQFLLWYDEGEERNRGNFPPRFSGRQFPNYSSELNVNALELEDSALYLCASSLDGAESYNEQFFGPGTRLTVL.

V usage is TRBV10-3 and J usage is TRBJ1-2, with 8 positions matching TRBD1. The ends lost 3 bases at V and 8 bases at J; junction bases unmatched: 8. Germline V gene data show CDR1 as ENHRY and CDR2 as SYGVKD. The CDR3 consists of 14 residues. CDR3 coding DNA: TGTGCCATCAGTGAAACGGACAGGGCCGTGGGCTACACCTTC. This codes for CAISETDRAVGYTF.

This clone was recorded a few times. V and J are TRBV20-1 and TRBJ2-7; the D is unclear. Trimming took 1 base from V and 5 from J, leaving 6 bases between them. CDR3 size: 11 residues. Germline V gene data show CDR1 as DFQATT and CDR2 as SNEGSKA (reference sequence). Here the CDR3 reads CSARVNHEQYF. CDR3 bases: TGCAGTGCTAGAGTTAACCACGAGCAGTACTTC.

The chain has TRBV5-1 and TRBJ2-2; D perhaps matches TRBD2 (6 bases). The CDR3 is 15 residues long. V lost 7 bases to trimming and J lost 5 bases, with 18 bases between them. Germline values: CDR1 SGHRS, CDR2 YFSETQ. The CDR3 bases are TGCGCCAGCGCCCCCGGGTCAGCGGGTACCGGGGAGCTGTTTTTT. Its translation is CASAPGSAGTGELFF. Filled out from reference TRBV5-1 and TRBJ2-2, the complete variable domain reads KAGVTQTPRYLIKTRGQQVTLSCSPISGHRSVSWYQQTPGQGLQFLFEYFSETQRNKGNFPGRFSGRQFSNSRSEMNVSTLELGDSALYLCASAPGSAGTGELFFGEGSRLTVL.

The genes are TRBV6-5 and TRBJ2-7; 8 bases line up with TRBD2. Trimming removed 5 bases from V and 4 bases from J; junction bases left unmatched: 7. The CDR3 contains 14 residues. Germline V gene lookup returns CDR1 MNHEY and CDR2 SVGAGI. Written as DNA, the CDR3 is TGTGCCAGCAGTAGCGGGAGCCCCCCATACGAGCAGTACTTC. Translation gives CASSSGSPPYEQYF.

The V call is TRBV19, the J call TRBJ1-4, with a weak D call TRBD1 (6 bases). Trimming stripped 6 bases from V and 5 bases from J, with 10 bases between. CDR1 and CDR2 from the germline V gene are LNHDA and SQIVND (reference sequence). This CDR3 has 13 amino acids. CDR3 in amino acids: CASRRQENEKLFF. The CDR3 coding sequence is TGTGCCAGTAGAAGACAGGAGAATGAAAAACTGTTTTTT.

The V gene is TRBV7-3, the J gene TRBJ2-1, with no clear D. This CDR3 spans 16 amino acids. Trimming removed 5 bases at V and 0 bases at J, with 14 bases between. CDR1 is SGHTA, CDR2 FQGTGA, per germline. The CDR3 loop reads CASSPQGQSSYNEQFF. The DNA of the CDR3 is TGTGCCAGCAGCCCCCAAGGGCAGAGCTCCTACAATGAGCAGTTCTTC.

CDR3: CASRLTGAQGTEAFF. The CDR3 bases are TGCGCCAGCAGGCTTACAGGGGCCCAGGGCACTGAAGCTTTCTTT. The chain uses TRBV5-1 and TRBJ1-1; 7 bases map to TRBD1. V gave up 5 bases and J gave up 4 bases; unmatched junction bases: 11. From germline, CDR1 is SGHRS and CDR2 YFSETQ. This CDR3 is 15 amino acids long.

This clone was seen more than once but under ten times. V usage is TRBV29-1 and J usage is TRBJ1-2; D gene unclear. Germline CDR1 SQVTM, CDR2 ANQGSEA. The V gene lost 2 bases and the J gene lost 8 bases, with 12 bases spanning the gap. CDR3 size: 12 residues. CDR3 sequence: CSVEPVSGGYTF. The DNA of the CDR3 is TGCAGCGTTGAACCAGTGTCGGGCGGCTACACCTTC.

The chain combines TRBV6-5 with TRBJ2-7, with 8 positions matching TRBD1. This CDR3 has 15 residues. The V and J ends lost 4 bases and 0 bases, in that order; junction bases with no gene match: 5. Per the germline V gene, CDR1 is MNHEY and CDR2 is SVGAGI. CDR3 amino acids: CASSLTGDPSYEQYF. In nucleotides, the CDR3 is TGTGCCAGCAGTTTGACAGGGGACCCCTCCTACGAGCAGTACTTC.

This chain connects TRBV30 to TRBJ1-2, with D perhaps TRBD1 (6 bases). V was trimmed by 0 bases and J by 6 bases, leaving 14 bases between them. Germline CDR1 is GTSNPN and CDR2 is SVGIG (reference sequence). The CDR3 is made up of 14 amino acids. CDR3 nucleotides: TGTGCCTGGAGTGTACTGAGGGGGGCGCATGGCTACACCTTC. The encoded protein is CAWSVLRGAHGYTF.